This T cell receptor (beta chain) was found in a study of T-cell reconstitution after alpha-beta-depleted transplantation in children. CDR1 SGHRS and CDR2 YFSETQ come from the germline V gene. With 4 bases clipped from V and 6 bases from J, the junction kept 5 bases outside the gene matches. This CDR3 has 15 amino acids. This clonotype occurred a few times. Preparation of the TCRbeta library involved a method that used unique molecular identifiers. TCRdb independently ran MiXCR on the PCR reads; one entry per CDR3 protein. Here the sample spans some 180,000 distinct CDR3 sequences, about 6.6% being singletons.

This sequence joins TRBV5-1 and TRBJ2-1; 12 nucleotides agree with TRBD2. The receptor was isolated from a boy aged 2 to 10 with acute lymphoblastic leukemia, due to receive a stem cell transplant. The input for sequencing was PBMCs, taken before TCRalphabeta/CD19-depleted stem cell transplant. CDR3 sequence reads: CASSILAGGSNEQFF. The CDR3 nucleotides read TGCGCCAGCAGCATCCTAGCGGGGGGGAGCAATGAGCAGTTCTTC.